This T cell receptor (beta chain) was retrieved from a study of blood T cell repertoires in COVID-19. As for the study in general: In each case, the material was cDNA or gDNA derived from T cells, B-cell-depleted T cells, or PBMCs.

V shed 7 bases and J shed 1 base, with 10 bases lying between them. Germline V gene lookup returns CDR1 SGHDT and CDR2 YYEEEE. The CDR3 runs 13 residues. This clone was counted once. Measured with immunoSEQ multiplex PCR; TCRdb has only the in-frame clones, and not every one. The sample has some 520,000 clones; 80% to 90% are singletons. The chain combines TRBV5-6 with TRBJ2-3; TRBD2 is a possible D gene (5 bases). The sequence was obtained from a man in his late teens or twenties with COVID-19, enrolled during active disease. Source material: peripheral blood. The CDR3 nucleotides read TGTGCCAGCGCGCGGGCGGGCACAGATACGCAGTATTTT. Translating it yields CASARAGTDTQYF.